The 21 T cell receptor beta chains reported below all come from one sample, sequenced in a study of OX40 agonist ivuxolimab in advanced cancers. Clones were read by immunoSEQ multiplex PCR, and TCRdb kept only the in-frame ones, dropping some. Among 25,000 to 35,000 clones listed, around 82% were seen once. The starting material was CD4+ or CD8+ T cells sorted from blood, obtained in a trial of the OX40 agonist ivuxolimab. The source is an adult with an advanced solid tumor such as melanoma, head and neck, liver or kidney cancer.

In its sample, this clone was seen a few times. The chain uses TRBV13 and TRBJ2-5; perhaps TRBD1 as D (6 bases). Germline CDR1 reads PRHDT; CDR2 reads FYEKMQ (reference sequence). This CDR3 spans 19 amino acids. The germline V and J ends were trimmed by 4 bases and 1 base, with 25 bases remaining between them. CDR3 amino acids: CASSSGILAPQDSQETQYF. CDR3 nucleotide sequence: TGTGCCAGCAGCTCGGGGATTTTAGCGCCACAGGACAGCCAAGAGACCCAGTACTTC.

The J gene is TRBJ2-7, the V gene TRBV5-6; TRBD2 matches at 8 bases. CDR3 length: 15 amino acids. The junction had 4 bases not matched to a gene; V was cut back by 0 bases and J by 2 bases. Germline lookup yields CDR1 SGHDT and CDR2 YYEEEE. CDR3 sequence: CASSLELAGAYEQYF. CDR3 nucleotides: TGTGCCAGCAGCTTGGAGCTAGCGGGCGCCTACGAGCAGTACTTC.

The J gene is TRBJ1-2, the V gene TRBV7-6; 8 bases agree with TRBD1. The V gene end was trimmed by 5 bases and the J gene end by 2 bases; junction bases not matched to a gene: 13. This CDR3 spans 17 amino acids. The germline CDR1 and CDR2 sequences are SGHVS and FNYEAQ. The CDR3 reads CASSPLASGQGNYGYTF. The CDR3 nucleotides read TGTGCCAGCAGCCCTCTAGCATCCGGACAGGGCAACTATGGCTACACCTTC.

The chain combines TRBV19 with TRBJ2-3, with TRBD1 identical over 7 bases. Trimming took 6 bases from V and 1 from J; bases not matched to a gene: 19. CDR1 is LNHDA, CDR2 SQIVND, per germline (reference sequence). This CDR3 comprises 19 residues. CDR3: CASSPWRQGSKGGTDTQYF. DNA of the CDR3: TGTGCCAGTAGCCCATGGAGACAGGGATCCAAGGGGGGCACAGATACGCAGTATTTT. The entire variable domain, with the rest obtained from reference TRBV19 and TRBJ2-3, is as follows: DGGITQSPKYLFRKEGQNVTLSCEQNLNHDAMYWYRQDPGQGLRLIYYSQIVNDFQKGDIAEGYSVSREKKESFPLTVTSAQKNPTAFYLCASSPWRQGSKGGTDTQYFGPGTRLTVL.

This chain uses TRBV5-1 with TRBJ2-7; 9 bases map to TRBD1. The V segment lost 5 bases and the J segment 4 bases; nucleotides outside the gene matches: 7. Looked up from germline, CDR1 is SGHRS and CDR2 is YFSETQ. CDR3 length: 14 amino acids. CDR3 loop: CASRPGTGMYEQYF. The DNA of the CDR3 is TGCGCCAGCAGACCCGGGACAGGGATGTACGAGCAGTACTTC.

This clone was observed once. V is TRBV4-1 and J is TRBJ2-3; 8 nucleotides align to TRBD2. Germline V gene sequence: CDR1 MGHRA, CDR2 YSYEKL. This CDR3 is built from 20 residues. V lost 0 bases to trimming and J lost 3 bases; unmatched junction nucleotides: 17. In nucleotides, the CDR3 is TGCGCCAGCAGCCAAGATCCGGGCGCTAGCGGGTTCGAGGGAACAGATACGCAGTATTTT. Translated, it gives CASSQDPGASGFEGTDTQYF.

This rearrangement joins TRBV28 to TRBJ1-3, with 8 bases fitting TRBD1. V lost 6 bases, J lost 2 bases, and 0 bases stayed unmatched. Looked up from germline, CDR1 is MDHEN and CDR2 is SYDVKM. The CDR3 covers 13 residues. The CDR3 sequence: CASRQGAGNTIYF. For the CDR3, the DNA is TGTGCCAGCAGACAGGGGGCTGGAAACACCATATATTTT.

In this sample, this clone turned up a few times. The chain carries TRBV7-6 and TRBJ1-1, with D perhaps matching TRBD1 (5 bases). The germline gives CDR1 SGHVS, CDR2 FNYEAQ. Deletions cut 5 bases from V and 5 bases from J, with 12 bases between. The CDR3 length is 13 residues. CDR3 region: CASSVRVSTEAFF. In DNA, the CDR3 is TGTGCCAGCAGCGTCAGGGTTAGTACTGAAGCTTTCTTT.

The chain recombines TRBV11-2 with TRBJ2-3; D is unclear. The length of the CDR3 is 12 residues. Trimming shortened V by 4 bases and J by 3 bases, and 5 bases separated the two germline ends. Germline lookup yields CDR1 SGHAT and CDR2 FQNNGV. Here the CDR3 DNA reads TGTGCCAGCAGCTCCGTTACAGATACGCAGTATTTT. Its protein product is CASSSVTDTQYF.

The chain is built from TRBV27 and TRBJ2-7, with TRBD1 matching 7 bases. This CDR3 spans 15 amino acids. The V and J ends lost 5 bases and 6 bases, in that order; junction bases with no gene match: 13. The germline gives CDR1 MNHEY, CDR2 SMNVEV (reference sequence). The CDR3 bases are TGTGCCAGCAGTCCCAGGGACAGTCGCCACGCCGAGCAGTACTTC. Translated, it gives CASSPRDSRHAEQYF.

This chain links TRBV7-2 with TRBJ1-1; D is unresolved. Between the trimmed V and J ends, which lost 1 base and 2 bases, there was a span of 17 bases. The CDR3 is 17 residues long. Per the germline V gene, CDR1 is SGHTA and CDR2 is FQGNSA. CDR3 residues: CASSLEAVVRRNTEAFF. CDR3 nucleotides: TGTGCCAGCAGCTTAGAAGCGGTGGTCAGGAGAAACACTGAAGCTTTCTTT. Combining the CDR3 with reference TRBV7-2 and TRBJ1-1 gives the whole variable domain GAGVSQSPSNKVTEKGKDVELRCDPISGHTALYWYRQSLGQGLEFLIYFQGNSAPDKSGLPSDRFSAERTGGSVSTLTIQRTQQEDSAVYLCASSLEAVVRRNTEAFFGQGTRLTVV.

The J gene is TRBJ2-5, the V gene TRBV29-1, with D tentatively TRBD1 (7 bases). V was pared by 2 bases and J by 3 bases, with 16 bases between. CDR3 length equals 15 residues. CDR1 and CDR2 (germline): SQVTM, ANQGSEA. The CDR3 coding sequence is TGCAGCGTTGAAAGGCCAGGGGGAGGAGAAGAGACCCAGTACTTC. Translating it yields CSVERPGGGEETQYF.

The genes are TRBV27 and TRBJ2-4; the match to TRBD2 covers 14 bases. The CDR3 is made up of 16 amino acids. The trim removed 7 bases at V and 8 bases at J, leaving 10 bases unmatched. Germline CDR1 and CDR2: MNHEY and SMNVEV (reference sequence). The CDR3 spells CASTHRLAGGVYIQYF. Here the CDR3 DNA reads TGTGCCAGCACCCATCGACTAGCGGGGGGGGTATACATTCAGTACTTC.

The genes are TRBV14 and TRBJ2-1, with D perhaps TRBD1 or TRBD2 (5 bases each). Trimming removed 0 bases at V and 3 bases at J, with 9 bases between. Germline lookup yields CDR1 SGHDN and CDR2 FVKESK. There are 15 residues in the CDR3. The DNA of the CDR3 is TGTGCCAGCAGCCAAGAGGGACGCATCTACAATGAGCAGTTCTTC. As protein: CASSQEGRIYNEQFF.

The chain joins TRBV2 to TRBJ1-5, with a possible D match to TRBD1 (6 bases). V was shortened by 0 bases and J by 6 bases, with 12 bases between the two germline ends. Germline V gives CDR1 SNHLY, CDR2 FYNNEI. The CDR3 loop spans 15 amino acids. The CDR3 loop reads CASSEAWGARQPQHF. The DNA of the CDR3 is TGTGCCAGCAGTGAAGCCTGGGGGGCGCGTCAGCCCCAGCATTTT. The variable domain in full, completed from reference TRBV2 and TRBJ1-5, reads EPEVTQTPSHQVTQMGQEVILRCVPISNHLYFYWYRQILGQKVEFLVSFYNNEISEKSEIFDDQFSVERPDGSNFTLKIRSTKLEDSAMYFCASSEAWGARQPQHFGDGTRLSIL.

This chain uses TRBV9 with TRBJ2-3; D gene ambiguous. The CDR3 spans 13 residues. V lost 4 bases and J 5 bases, leaving 11 bases between the germline ends. Per germline, CDR1 SGDLS and CDR2 YYNGEE. For the CDR3, the DNA is TGTGCCAGCAGCTCCAGCTGGGGAGATACGCAGTATTTT. Its translation is CASSSSWGDTQYF.

The chain recombines TRBV7-9 with TRBJ1-1; D possibly corresponds to TRBD1 (5 bases). Trimming shortened V by 4 bases and J by 0 bases, and 12 bases separated the two germline ends. The CDR3 consists of 15 residues. The germline gives CDR1 SEHNR, CDR2 FQNEAQ (reference sequence). This CDR3 is CASSSPGDLNTEAFF. CDR3 nucleotide sequence: TGTGCCAGCAGCTCACCGGGGGACTTGAACACTGAAGCTTTCTTT.

CDR3 region: CASSQDPGAGETQYF. The CDR3 coding sequence is TGCGCCAGCAGCCAAGATCCAGGGGCGGGAGAGACCCAGTACTTC. The chain has TRBV4-3 and TRBJ2-5; tentative D call: TRBD1 (6 bases). V dropped 0 bases and J dropped 4 bases, with 12 bases sitting between them. The V gene's germline CDR1 is LGHNA and CDR2 YSLEER. CDR3 length: 15 residues.

DNA of the CDR3: TGTGCCAGCAGCGGCAGTTTCGGGAGGAACACCGGGGAGCTGTTTTTT. It codes for CASSGSFGRNTGELFF. This rearrangement joins TRBV2 to TRBJ2-2, with D tentatively TRBD2 (6 bases). This CDR3 is 16 amino acids long. Germline V gene lookup returns CDR1 SNHLY and CDR2 FYNNEI. V lost 6 bases to trimming and J lost 1 base, with 15 bases between them.

This clone appeared a single time. The chain is built from TRBV28 and TRBJ2-6; TRBD1 or TRBD2 may be the D gene (6 bases each). Per the germline V gene, CDR1 is MDHEN and CDR2 is SYDVKM. The CDR3 runs to 18 residues. With 4 bases removed from V and 1 base from J, the gap between germline ends came to 17 bases. CDR3 sequence (DNA): TGTGCCAGCAGTTCGGGGGAGACAGGATATTCTGGGGCCAACGTCCTGACTTTC. It yields the protein CASSSGETGYSGANVLTF.

The rearrangement links TRBV13 to TRBJ2-2, with 9 bases identical to TRBD1. V lost 4 bases and J lost 3; bases outside the gene matches: 9. CDR1 is PRHDT, CDR2 FYEKMQ, per germline (reference sequence). The length of the CDR3 is 17 residues. The CDR3, as DNA: TGTGCCAGCAGCTCCGTCGGTGGACAGGGGTACACCGGGGAGCTGTTTTTT. Its translation: CASSSVGGQGYTGELFF.